Listed below are T cell receptor beta chains from one sample, sequenced in a study of blood T cell repertoires in COVID-19. Method: immunoSEQ multiplex PCR; TCRdb's copy keeps in-frame clones and lacks some. In the table there are approximately 180,000 clones, around 85% of which are singletons. Sequenced input: PBMCs or T cells enriched from blood (not recorded which). The origin of the receptors is a man aged 35 to 55 who had recovered from COVID-19. Each CDR3 is given with its conserved first and last residue. The order of the fields is J gene, V gene, clone size, D gene, CDR3 protein, CDR3 DNA. A D gene is named only where the DNA matches it firmly. Clone size is given for some rows only: seen once, a few or many times, or a class if the clone is expanded.

TRBJ1-1 | TRBV6-2/TRBV6-3 | . | TRBD1 | CASSYGDRGDTEAFF | TGTGCCAGCAGTTACGGGGACAGGGGCGACACTGAAGCTTTCTTT
TRBJ1-4 | TRBV6-5 | . | TRBD1 | CASSYYGQGAEKLFF | TGTGCCAGCAGTTACTACGGACAGGGGGCAGAAAAACTGTTTTTT
TRBJ1-1 | TRBV14 | . | . | CASSQAGFEAFF | TGTGCCAGCAGCCAGGCGGGATTTGAAGCTTTCTTT
TRBJ2-1 | TRBV6-6 | . | TRBD2 | CASSGEGGSLPFF | TGTGCCAGCAGTGGGGAGGGCGGGAGCTTGCCGTTCTTC
TRBJ1-5 | TRBV6-1 | . | . | CASSERLPRGQPQHF | TGTGCCAGCAGTGAACGGCTCCCTAGGGGTCAGCCCCAGCATTTT
TRBJ2-7 | TRBV18 | . | TRBD2 | CASSRSGNSYEQYF | TGTGCCAGCTCTCGCAGCGGGAACTCCTACGAGCAGTACTTC
TRBJ2-2 | TRBV10-1 | . | . | CASSAAQGGTGELFF | TGCGCCAGCAGTGCAGCTCAGGGGGGAACCGGGGAGCTGTTTTTT
TRBJ1-3 | TRBV4-1 | . | TRBD1 | CASTFDRGDGNTIYF | TGCGCCAGCACCTTCGACAGGGGCGATGGAAACACCATATATTTT
TRBJ2-1 | TRBV14 | . | TRBD2 | CASSQEYGTSGRNYNEQFF | TGTGCCAGCAGCCAAGAATATGGCACTAGCGGAAGGAACTACAATGAGCAGTTCTTC
TRBJ2-5 | TRBV27 | . | . | CASRYNSQETQYF | TGTGCCAGCAGATATAACAGCCAAGAGACCCAGTACTTC
TRBJ2-2 | TRBV5-1 | . | . | CASSLDQGSSGTGELFF | TGCGCCAGCAGCTTGGACCAGGGATCTTCGGGCACCGGGGAGCTGTTTTTT
TRBJ1-2 | TRBV5-1 | . | . | CASSFGGITNYGYTF | TGCGCCAGCAGCTTCGGAGGAATCACTAACTATGGCTACACCTTC
TRBJ1-2 | TRBV5-1 | . | TRBD1 | CASSIDRGGPGGYTF | TGCGCCAGCAGCATAGACAGGGGAGGACCTGGGGGCTACACCTTC
TRBJ2-1 | TRBV3-1/TRBV3-2 | . | . | CASSQDKEQFF | TGTGCCAGCAGCCAAGATAAAGAGCAGTTCTTC
TRBJ2-3 | TRBV3-1/TRBV3-2 | few | TRBD2 | CASRRTSGRVEDTQYF | TGTGCCAGCAGGCGGACTAGCGGGAGGGTGGAAGATACGCAGTATTTT
TRBJ1-2 | TRBV9 | . | . | CASSAGGDANYGYTF | TGTGCCAGCAGCGCCGGGGGGGATGCTAACTATGGCTACACCTTC
TRBJ1-4 | TRBV18 | few | . | CASSPPGAGEKLFF | TGTGCCAGCTCACCACCTGGGGCCGGGGAAAAACTGTTTTTT
TRBJ1-2 | TRBV1 | . | . | CTSSQDRQGDYGYTF | TGCACCAGCAGCCAAGATCGGCAGGGCGACTATGGCTACACCTTC
TRBJ1-1 | TRBV6-5 | . | . | CASTKSPNTEAFF | TGTGCCAGCACCAAGAGCCCGAACACTGAAGCTTTCTTT
TRBJ1-2 | TRBV28 | few | TRBD1 | CASSEGTGKVGGYTF | TGTGCCAGCAGTGAAGGGACAGGGAAGGTGGGAGGCTACACCTTC
TRBJ2-1 | TRBV9 | . | . | CASSAGQTKNNEQFF | TGTGCCAGCAGCGCGGGACAAACTAAGAACAATGAGCAGTTCTTC
TRBJ2-7 | TRBV10-3 | . | . | CAISLEEGFEQYF | TGTGCCATCAGTCTCGAGGAGGGATTCGAGCAGTACTTC
TRBJ2-7 | TRBV6-5 | . | TRBD2 | CASRTGLYYEQYF | TGTGCCAGCAGGACGGGACTATACTACGAGCAGTACTTC
TRBJ1-1 | TRBV5-1 | . | TRBD1 | CASSLGGTGRTEAFF | TGCGCCAGCAGCTTGGGTGGGACAGGGCGGACTGAAGCTTTCTTT
TRBJ1-2 | TRBV5-4 | . | . | CASSLRGQSYGYTF | TGTGCCAGCAGCTTAAGAGGACAGTCTTATGGCTACACCTTC
TRBJ2-2 | TRBV18 | . | . | CASSPPNQGLAGELFF | TGTGCCAGCTCACCACCGAATCAGGGGTTAGCCGGGGAGCTGTTTTTT
TRBJ1-2 | TRBV19 | . | TRBD1 | CASSMGQGGIRGYTF | TGTGCCAGTAGTATGGGACAGGGAGGGATACGAGGCTACACCTTC
TRBJ1-2 | TRBV5-4 | . | . | CASSLGTGPGYTF | TGTGCCAGCAGCTTGGGGACTGGGCCTGGCTACACCTTC
TRBJ2-1 | TRBV4-1 | few | . | CASSHLNRGEQFF | TGCGCCAGCAGCCACCTCAATCGGGGTGAGCAGTTCTTC
TRBJ1-5 | TRBV28 | . | . | CASSLVGQPQHF | TGTGCCAGCAGTTTAGTCGGTCAGCCCCAGCATTTT
TRBJ1-2 | TRBV24-1 | . | . | CATSDLTVNYGYTF | TGTGCCACCAGTGATTTAACGGTTAACTATGGCTACACCTTC
TRBJ1-2 | TRBV15 | many | . | CATSRAGLNYGYTF | TGTGCCACCAGCAGAGCCGGACTTAACTATGGCTACACCTTC
TRBJ1-1 | TRBV7-3 | . | . | CASSAGGNTEAFF | TGTGCCAGCAGCGCCGGCGGGAACACTGAAGCTTTCTTT
TRBJ2-2 | TRBV7-9 | . | TRBD2 | CASSLKLASTGELFF | TGTGCCAGCAGCTTGAAACTAGCGAGCACCGGGGAGCTGTTTTTT
TRBJ2-4 | TRBV9 | . | TRBD1 | CASSPKRETGRSKNIQYF | TGTGCCAGCAGCCCCAAAAGGGAGACAGGGCGATCCAAAAACATTCAGTACTTC
TRBJ1-3 | TRBV7-2 | once | . | CASSLRGQPGNTIYF | TGTGCCAGCAGCTTAAGGGGACAACCTGGAAACACCATATATTTT
TRBJ1-1 | TRBV18 | . | TRBD1 | CASSGKDREAFF | TGTGCCAGCTCAGGGAAGGACAGGGAAGCTTTCTTT
TRBJ1-2 | TRBV27 | few | TRBD1 | CATQKILTGLYGYTF | TGTGCCACCCAGAAAATACTGACAGGGCTCTATGGCTACACCTTC
TRBJ2-5 | TRBV9 | . | . | CASSVDSALSETQYF | TGTGCCAGCAGCGTAGATTCTGCACTATCAGAGACCCAGTACTTC
TRBJ1-1 | TRBV7-9 | . | . | CASLPAGNTEAFF | TGTGCCAGCCTCCCCGCGGGGAACACTGAAGCTTTCTTT
TRBJ2-4 | TRBV28 | . | TRBD1 | CASTEGQLNIQYF | TGTGCCAGCACCGAGGGACAGCTAAACATTCAGTACTTC
TRBJ1-1 | TRBV12-3/TRBV12-4 | . | . | CASSQVQWTEAFF | TGTGCCAGCAGTCAAGTGCAGTGGACTGAAGCTTTCTTT
TRBJ1-2 | TRBV7-9 | . | TRBD1 | CASSSDLDRGPGYTF | TGTGCCAGCAGCTCCGACCTGGACAGGGGGCCTGGCTACACCTTC
TRBJ2-1 | TRBV27 | . | TRBD2 | CASSWGLAGNEQFF | TGTGCCAGCAGTTGGGGACTAGCGGGAAATGAGCAGTTCTTC
TRBJ1-4 | TRBV9 | . | TRBD1 | CASNKQGANEKLFF | TGTGCCAGCAACAAACAGGGGGCTAATGAAAAACTGTTTTTT
TRBJ1-6 | TRBV2 | . | . | CASSPGQRNSPLHF | TGTGCCAGCAGTCCCGGACAGAGAAATTCACCCCTCCACTTT
TRBJ1-2 | TRBV18 | . | . | CASSPEGYGYTF | TGTGCCAGCTCACCAGAGGGCTATGGCTACACCTTC
TRBJ1-1 | TRBV11-3 | . | TRBD1 | CASSLHSGQGGEAFF | TGTGCCAGCAGCTTGCACTCGGGACAGGGCGGTGAAGCTTTCTTT
TRBJ2-7 | TRBV15 | . | TRBD1 | CATSRDFMTGTYEQYF | TGTGCCACCAGCAGAGATTTTATGACAGGGACCTACGAGCAGTACTTC
TRBJ2-2 | TRBV5-1 | . | TRBD1 | CASSLYRGPGELFF | TGCGCCAGCAGCTTATACAGGGGGCCCGGGGAGCTGTTTTTT
TRBJ1-2 | TRBV12-5 | . | TRBD1 | CASGLEGAGYGYTF | TGTGCTAGTGGTTTGGAGGGGGCAGGCTATGGCTACACCTTC
TRBJ1-2 | TRBV6-5 | . | . | CASTSPGHGYTF | TGTGCCAGCACCTCACCAGGGCATGGCTACACCTTC
TRBJ2-1 | TRBV6-1 | . | TRBD2 | CASSGATSSNNEQFF | TGTGCCAGCAGTGGAGCGACTAGCAGCAACAATGAGCAGTTCTTC